The clone carrying this TCR beta chain was observed a few times. The time point: patch test 1, 2 weeks after DPC sensitization. Treatment defined: therapeutic diphenylcyclopropenone sensitization with weekly scalp DPC. V lost 2 bases and J lost 5, with 18 bases in between. Per germline, CDR1 SQVTM and CDR2 ANQGSEA. This CDR3 is 15 amino acids long. TCRdb redid the calling of the RACE reads with MiXCR, one entry per CDR3 protein. The data hold about 120,000 distinct CDR3 sequences, with 9% to 13% observed a single time. The data are from a study of human T cells and chemical hapten exposure. Sequences were derived from whole blood, sampled in connection with sensitization to the hapten diphenylcyclopropenone (DPC). The clonotype originates from a woman aged 45 to 65 with alopecia areata. Some clones in this sample may be carry-over from other donors' samples. The gene calls are TRBV29-1 and TRBJ1-1; weak D call: TRBD1 (6 bases). CDR3 sequence reads: CSVERRGTKGTEAFF. For the CDR3, the DNA is TGCAGCGTTGAAAGGAGGGGGACAAAAGGGACTGAAGCTTTCTTT.